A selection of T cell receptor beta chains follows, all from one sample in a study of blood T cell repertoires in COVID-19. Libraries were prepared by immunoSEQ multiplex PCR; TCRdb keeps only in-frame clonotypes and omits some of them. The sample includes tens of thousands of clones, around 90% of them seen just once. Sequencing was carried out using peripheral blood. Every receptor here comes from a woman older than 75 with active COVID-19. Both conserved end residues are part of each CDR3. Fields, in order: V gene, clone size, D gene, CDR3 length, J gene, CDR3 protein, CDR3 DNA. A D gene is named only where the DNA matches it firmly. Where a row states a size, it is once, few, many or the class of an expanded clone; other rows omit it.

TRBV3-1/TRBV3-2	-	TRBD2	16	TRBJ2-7	CASSRLGLGLSYEQYF	TGTGCCAGCAGCCGACTCGGACTAGGTTTATCCTACGAGCAGTACTTC
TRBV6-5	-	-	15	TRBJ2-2	CASTRVVVYTGELFF	TGTGCCAGCACCAGGGTGGTAGTGTACACCGGGGAGCTGTTTTTT
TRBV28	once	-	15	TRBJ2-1	CAIRRGASSYNEQFF	TGTGCCATTAGGCGCGGGGCGAGCTCCTACAATGAGCAGTTCTTC
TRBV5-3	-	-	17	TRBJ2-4	CARSLIQGWGAKNIQYF	TGTGCCAGAAGCTTAATACAGGGTTGGGGAGCCAAAAACATTCAGTACTTC
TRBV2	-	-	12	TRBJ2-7	CASSRQVYEQYF	TGTGCCAGCAGTCGACAGGTCTACGAGCAGTACTTC
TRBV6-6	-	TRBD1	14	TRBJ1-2	CASRRGQVNYGYTF	TGTGCCAGCAGACGGGGACAGGTGAACTATGGCTACACCTTC
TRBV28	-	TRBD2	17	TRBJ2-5	CASSSRGLAGGWETQYF	TGTGCCAGCAGTTCACGCGGACTAGCGGGAGGGTGGGAGACCCAGTACTTC
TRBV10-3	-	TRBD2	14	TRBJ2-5	CAISDSGRHETQYF	TGTGCCATCAGTGATAGCGGGAGGCACGAGACCCAGTACTTC
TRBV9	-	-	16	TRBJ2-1	CASSGRDSGLRYEQFF	TGTGCCAGCAGCGGAAGGGACTCCGGACTAAGATATGAGCAGTTCTTC
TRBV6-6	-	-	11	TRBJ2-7	CASRTGYEQYF	TGTGCCAGCAGAACAGGATACGAGCAGTACTTC
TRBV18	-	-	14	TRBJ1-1	CASSPISGDGDAFF	TGTGCCAGCTCACCAATCTCAGGGGACGGCGACGCTTTCTTT
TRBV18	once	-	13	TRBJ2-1	CASSRGDSGEQFF	TGTGCCAGCTCCCGGGGAGATTCGGGTGAGCAGTTCTTC
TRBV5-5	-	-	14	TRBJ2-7	CASSSSGTTYEQYF	TGTGCCAGCAGCTCATCCGGGACAACCTACGAGCAGTACTTC
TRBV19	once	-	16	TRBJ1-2	CASSTTGGAMNYGYTF	TGTGCCAGTAGTACCACGGGGGGGGCAATGAACTATGGCTACACCTTC
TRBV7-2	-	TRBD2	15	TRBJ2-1	CASSDSRGVRTEQFF	TGTGCCAGCAGCGACTCCCGGGGGGTTCGTACTGAGCAGTTCTTC
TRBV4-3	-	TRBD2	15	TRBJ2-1	CASSQGLAGVDEQFF	TGCGCCAGCAGCCAAGGACTAGCGGGAGTAGATGAGCAGTTCTTC
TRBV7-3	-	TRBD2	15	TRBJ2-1	CASSLLAGPYNEQFF	TGTGCCAGCAGCTTACTAGCGGGCCCCTACAATGAGCAGTTCTTC
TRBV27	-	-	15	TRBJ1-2	CASSPRDRGGVGYTF	TGTGCCAGCAGTCCCCGGGATCGTGGGGGGGTGGGCTACACCTTC
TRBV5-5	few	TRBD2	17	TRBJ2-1	CASSLLLAGRTYNEQFF	TGTGCCAGCAGCTTGTTGCTAGCGGGAAGAACCTACAATGAGCAGTTCTTC
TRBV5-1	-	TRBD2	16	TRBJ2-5	CASSPSMTSGVETQYF	TGCGCCAGCAGCCCCAGCATGACTAGCGGGGTAGAGACCCAGTACTTC
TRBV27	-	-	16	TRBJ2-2	CASSPHSQRDTGELFF	TGTGCCAGCAGTCCCCATTCCCAACGGGACACCGGGGAGCTGTTTTTT
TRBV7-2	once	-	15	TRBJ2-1	CASSTDRGSYNEQFF	TGTGCCAGCAGCACGGACCGGGGCTCCTACAATGAGCAGTTCTTC
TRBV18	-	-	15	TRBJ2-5	CASSPQRAAQETQYF	TGTGCCAGCTCACCACAGAGGGCGGCCCAAGAGACCCAGTACTTC
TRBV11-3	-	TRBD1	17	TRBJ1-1	CASSPTPGPGGETEAFF	TGTGCCAGCAGCCCGACGCCCGGTCCAGGGGGCGAAACTGAAGCTTTCTTT
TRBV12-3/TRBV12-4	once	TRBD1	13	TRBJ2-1	CASSSDRVAEQFF	TGTGCCAGCAGTTCGGACAGGGTGGCTGAGCAGTTCTTC
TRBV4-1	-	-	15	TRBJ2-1	CASSQGRGSYNEQFF	TGCGCCAGCAGCCAAGGGCGGGGCTCCTACAATGAGCAGTTCTTC
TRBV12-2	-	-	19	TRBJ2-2	CASRPRLAVKLGNTGELFF	TGTGCAAGTCGCCCCCGATTAGCGGTCAAACTTGGGAACACCGGGGAGCTGTTTTTT
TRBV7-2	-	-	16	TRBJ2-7	CASSLGWYTHTYEQYF	TGTGCCAGCAGCTTAGGCTGGTACACCCACACCTACGAGCAGTACTTC
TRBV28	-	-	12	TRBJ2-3	CASSLSGDTQYF	TGTGCCAGCAGTTTGTCCGGAGATACGCAGTATTTT
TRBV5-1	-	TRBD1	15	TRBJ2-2	CASSRQGDLTGELFF	TGCGCCAGCAGCCGACAGGGGGACCTCACCGGGGAGCTGTTTTTT
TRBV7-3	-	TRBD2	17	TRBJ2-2	CASSKRVTSRNTGELFF	TGTGCCAGCAGCAAACGGGTGACTAGCAGGAACACCGGGGAGCTGTTTTTT
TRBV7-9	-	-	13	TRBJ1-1	CASSFQGNTEAFF	TGTGCCAGCAGCTTCCAGGGAAACACTGAAGCTTTCTTT
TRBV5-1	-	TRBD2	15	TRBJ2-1	CASSLASGSLGEQFF	TGCGCCAGCAGCTTGGCCAGCGGGAGTTTGGGTGAGCAGTTCTTC
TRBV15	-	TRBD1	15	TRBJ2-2	CATSQDRGGTGELFF	TGTGCCACCAGTCAGGACAGGGGGGGCACCGGGGAGCTGTTTTTT
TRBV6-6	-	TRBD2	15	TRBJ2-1	CASKIPGLAGVEQFF	TGTGCCAGCAAGATTCCGGGACTAGCGGGAGTTGAGCAGTTCTTC
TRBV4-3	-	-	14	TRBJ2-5	CASSQDVNSETQYF	TGCGCCAGCAGCCAAGATGTAAATTCTGAGACCCAGTACTTC
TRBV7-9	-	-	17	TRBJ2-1	CASSLDRSGYSYNEQFF	TGTGCCAGCAGCTTAGATAGGAGCGGATACTCCTACAATGAGCAGTTCTTC
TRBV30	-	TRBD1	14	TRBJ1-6	CAWSGQGGFTPLHF	TGTGCCTGGAGCGGACAGGGAGGTTTTACACCCCTCCACTTT
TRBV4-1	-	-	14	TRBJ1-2	CASSQAWENYGYTF	TGCGCCAGCAGCCAAGCTTGGGAGAACTATGGCTACACCTTC
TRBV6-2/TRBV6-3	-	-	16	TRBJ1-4	CASSYTGLATNEKLFF	TGTGCCAGCAGTTATACAGGGCTTGCAACTAATGAAAAACTGTTTTTT
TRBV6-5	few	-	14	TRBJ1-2	CASSYSTRGSGYTF	TGTGCCAGCAGTTACTCGACCAGGGGAAGTGGCTACACCTTC
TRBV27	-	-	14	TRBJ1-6	CASRSSGPNSPLHF	TGTGCCAGCAGATCCAGCGGCCCAAATTCACCCCTCCACTTT
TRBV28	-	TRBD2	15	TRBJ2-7	CASSWAGEYPYEQYF	TGTGCCAGCAGTTGGGCGGGAGAATATCCCTACGAGCAGTACTTC
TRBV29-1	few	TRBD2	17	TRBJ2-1	CSVEGGPASGRFGEQFF	TGCAGCGTTGAAGGTGGGCCGGCTAGCGGGAGGTTTGGTGAGCAGTTCTTC
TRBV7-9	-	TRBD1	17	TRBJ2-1	CASSLATGGAQENEQFF	TGTGCCAGCAGCTTGGCGACAGGGGGCGCTCAGGAGAATGAGCAGTTCTTC
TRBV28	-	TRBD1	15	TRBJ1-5	CASRHRDRGNQPQHF	TGTGCCAGCAGACACCGGGACAGGGGCAATCAGCCCCAGCATTTT